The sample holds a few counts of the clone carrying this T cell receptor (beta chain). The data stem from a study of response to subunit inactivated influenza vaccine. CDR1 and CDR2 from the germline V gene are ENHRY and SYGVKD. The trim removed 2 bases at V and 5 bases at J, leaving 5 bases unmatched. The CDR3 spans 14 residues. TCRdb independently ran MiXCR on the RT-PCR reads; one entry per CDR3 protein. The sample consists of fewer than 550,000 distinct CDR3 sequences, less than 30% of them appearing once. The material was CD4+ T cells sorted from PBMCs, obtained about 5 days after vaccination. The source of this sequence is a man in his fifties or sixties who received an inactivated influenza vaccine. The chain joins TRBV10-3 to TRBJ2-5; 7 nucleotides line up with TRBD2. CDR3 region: CAISEGHGGETQYF. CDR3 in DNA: TGTGCCATCAGTGAGGGCCACGGGGGGGAGACCCAGTACTTC.